The rows below give T cell receptor beta chains drawn from one sample of a study of technical replicates of blood from several donors. Using immunoSEQ multiplex PCR, the repertoire was profiled, and TCRdb retains in-frame clones only, with some absent. The data show tens of thousands of clones, roughly 94% seen once. The material sequenced was T cells isolated from PBMCs. These receptors were collected from a human donor in good health. Both conserved end residues are part of each CDR3. Each record gives: J gene, clone size, D gene, V gene, CDR3 protein, CDR3 DNA. D genes are given only for firm matches. Clone size appears in some rows only: once, few, many, or a class for an expanded clone.

TRBJ2-1 . TRBD2 TRBV5-6 CASSLDTSGRGDEQFF TGTGCCAGCAGCTTGGATACTAGCGGGAGGGGGGATGAGCAGTTCTTC
TRBJ1-1 . TRBD1 TRBV14 CASSRTQGSTEAFF TGTGCCAGCAGTCGGACACAGGGGTCCACTGAAGCTTTCTTT
TRBJ2-2 . . TRBV27 CASSLRTRNTGELFF TGTGCCAGCAGTTTAAGGACAAGGAACACCGGGGAGCTGTTTTTT
TRBJ1-1 once TRBD1 TRBV9 CASSVGGGDLDTEAFF TGTGCCAGCAGCGTAGGAGGGGGCGATCTTGACACTGAAGCTTTCTTT
TRBJ2-2 . TRBD2 TRBV11-1 CASSLRLAGEPNTGELFF TGTGCCAGCAGCCTCCGTCTAGCGGGAGAGCCGAACACCGGGGAGCTGTTTTTT
TRBJ1-6 . . TRBV5-8 CASSLDMRSNSPLHF TGTGCCAGCAGCTTGGATATGAGATCCAATTCACCCCTCCACTTT
TRBJ2-7 . TRBD2 TRBV28 CASTLFVGLAGGEQYF TGTGCCAGCACCCTTTTCGTGGGACTAGCGGGAGGTGAGCAGTACTTC
TRBJ1-3 . . TRBV25-1 CASSAGTLGNTIYF TGTGCCAGCAGTGCCGGGACACTCGGAAACACCATATATTTT
TRBJ2-4 . TRBD2 TRBV5-6 CASSLAGGVAKNIQYF TGTGCCAGCAGCTTGGCCGGGGGGGTAGCCAAAAACATTCAGTACTTC
TRBJ2-7 . TRBD1 TRBV5-1 CASRDPPGQGAYEQYF TGCGCCAGCAGGGACCCTCCGGGACAGGGAGCCTACGAGCAGTACTTC
TRBJ1-1 . . TRBV6-5 CASIISPVLNTEAFF TGTGCCAGCATTATTTCCCCCGTCCTTAACACTGAAGCTTTCTTT
TRBJ2-7 . TRBD1 TRBV6-5 CATLTTGGSSYEQYF TGTGCCACCCTAACGACAGGGGGCTCCTCCTACGAGCAGTACTTC
TRBJ1-5 . TRBD1 TRBV2 CASSHPRQGGSQPQHF TGTGCCAGCAGCCATCCCCGACAGGGTGGCAGTCAGCCCCAGCATTTT
TRBJ2-1 . . TRBV9 CASSDPGAPYNEQFF TGTGCCAGCAGCGACCCGGGAGCCCCCTACAATGAGCAGTTCTTC
TRBJ2-1 . . TRBV7-3 CASSSSPQAPPYNEQFF TGTGCCAGCAGCTCCTCCCCTCAGGCTCCCCCATACAATGAGCAGTTCTTC
TRBJ2-5 . . TRBV28 CASSSTHFGGGHRVAMGETQYF TGTGCCAGCAGTTCCACGCATTTTGGAGGTGGACACAGGGTCGCTATGGGAGAGACCCAGTACTTC
TRBJ2-7 . TRBD2 TRBV6-5 CATLRGGLSYEQYF TGTGCCACCCTGCGGGGGGGCCTTTCCTACGAGCAGTACTTC
TRBJ1-1 . TRBD1 TRBV9 CASSEGTGSEAFF TGTGCCAGCAGCGAGGGGACAGGATCTGAAGCTTTCTTT
TRBJ1-5 . . TRBV7-6 CASSLDPGNSNQPQHF TGTGCCAGCAGCTTAGATCCAGGGAATAGCAATCAGCCCCAGCATTTT
TRBJ1-2 . . TRBV18 CASSPQDTNGYTF TGTGCCAGCTCACCCCAGGACACGAATGGCTACACCTTC
TRBJ2-5 . . TRBV27 CASSFSRGTQYF TGTGCCAGCAGTTTTTCGCGGGGGACCCAGTACTTC
TRBJ1-5 . TRBD1 TRBV6-5 CASSYGTGDQPQHF TGTGCCAGCAGCTACGGGACAGGGGATCAGCCCCAGCATTTT
TRBJ1-2 . . TRBV5-1 CASSFLNQGLPYGYTF TGCGCCAGCAGCTTTCTTAACCAGGGCCTACCCTATGGCTACACCTTC
TRBJ1-1 . . TRBV7-3 CASSLTGGDTEAFF TGTGCCAGCAGCTTAACTGGGGGGGACACTGAAGCTTTCTTT
TRBJ2-7 once . TRBV5-6 CASSLGRASSYEQYF TGTGCCAGCAGCTTGGGGCGGGCTAGCTCCTACGAGCAGTACTTC
TRBJ2-1 once . TRBV6-1 CASSERSARGNEQFF TGTGCCAGCAGTGAACGGTCAGCCCGCGGCAATGAGCAGTTCTTC
TRBJ2-2 . TRBD1 TRBV10-2 CASRRTGSGELFF TGCGCCAGCAGACGGACAGGGTCCGGGGAGCTGTTTTTT
TRBJ2-3 . TRBD2 TRBV19 CASSMSGTSGADTQYF TGTGCCAGTAGTATGTCCGGGACTAGCGGAGCAGATACGCAGTATTTT
TRBJ1-1 . TRBD1 TRBV7-8 CASSSGGMLSGTEAFF TGTGCCAGCAGTTCAGGGGGGATGTTGTCGGGCACTGAAGCTTTCTTT
TRBJ2-5 . TRBD1 TRBV29-1 CSVERSAGGGETQYF TGCAGCGTTGAACGGTCCGCAGGGGGCGGGGAGACCCAGTACTTC
TRBJ2-7 . . TRBV7-9 CASSFGGDHYEQYF TGTGCCAGCAGCTTCGGCGGAGACCACTACGAGCAGTACTTC
TRBJ2-1 . TRBD2 TRBV6-5 CASSHPSGSGEQFF TGTGCCAGCAGTCACCCTAGCGGGAGCGGTGAGCAGTTCTTC
TRBJ2-5 . TRBD2 TRBV6-1 CASSEEAGGPWEYF TGTGCCAGCAGTGAAGAGGCGGGAGGGCCCTGGGAATACTTC
TRBJ2-2 once . TRBV5-1 CASSSTKGGKIETGELFF TGCGCCAGCAGCAGCACGAAAGGAGGAAAAATCGAGACCGGGGAGCTGTTTTTT
TRBJ2-7 . . TRBV28 CASSLAGYEQYF TGTGCCAGCAGTTTAGCGGGCTACGAGCAGTACTTC
TRBJ1-4 . . TRBV28 CASTPSNRAANEKLFF TGTGCCAGCACTCCCTCGAACAGGGCGGCTAATGAAAAACTGTTTTTT
TRBJ2-3 . . TRBV7-2 CASSPSRTSTDTQYF TGTGCCAGCAGCCCCTCCCGTACTAGCACAGATACGCAGTATTTT
TRBJ2-2 . . TRBV10-2 CASSVTAGNTGELFF TGCGCCAGCAGTGTAACCGCAGGGAACACCGGGGAGCTGTTTTTT
TRBJ1-3 . . TRBV28 CASSLGHLMGGNTIYF TGTGCCAGCAGTTTAGGACACCTAATGGGAGGAAACACCATATATTTT
TRBJ1-4 . . TRBV10-3 CAISDTGSKGEKLFF TGTGCCATCAGTGACACAGGGTCGAAGGGGGAAAAACTGTTTTTT
TRBJ1-2 . TRBD1 TRBV7-3 CASSRQAGGSYGYTF TGTGCCAGCAGCAGACAAGCAGGGGGCTCCTATGGCTACACCTTC
TRBJ2-1 . . TRBV10-3 CAISEGAGDHYNEQFF TGTGCCATCAGTGAGGGGGCAGGGGACCACTACAATGAGCAGTTCTTC
TRBJ2-5 . . TRBV7-9 CASSHPSAGQETQYF TGTGCCAGCTCACACCCCTCGGCAGGCCAAGAGACCCAGTACTTC
TRBJ2-1 . TRBD2 TRBV5-6 CASSSPGTSGNNEQFF TGTGCCAGCAGCTCGCCCGGGACTAGCGGCAACAATGAGCAGTTCTTC
TRBJ2-5 . . TRBV29-1 CSVSETVGQETQYF TGCAGCGTGTCAGAGACAGTCGGCCAAGAGACCCAGTACTTC
TRBJ2-5 . TRBD1 TRBV5-1 CASSFGPGRGLGETQYF TGCGCCAGCAGCTTTGGGCCTGGCAGGGGGCTGGGCGAGACCCAGTACTTC
TRBJ2-5 . . TRBV7-6 CASSPIADQETQYF TGTGCCAGCAGCCCGATAGCAGACCAAGAGACCCAGTACTTC
TRBJ1-5 . TRBD1 TRBV10-3 CAISKTTGSNQPQHF TGTGCCATCAGCAAAACGACAGGGAGCAATCAGCCCCAGCATTTT